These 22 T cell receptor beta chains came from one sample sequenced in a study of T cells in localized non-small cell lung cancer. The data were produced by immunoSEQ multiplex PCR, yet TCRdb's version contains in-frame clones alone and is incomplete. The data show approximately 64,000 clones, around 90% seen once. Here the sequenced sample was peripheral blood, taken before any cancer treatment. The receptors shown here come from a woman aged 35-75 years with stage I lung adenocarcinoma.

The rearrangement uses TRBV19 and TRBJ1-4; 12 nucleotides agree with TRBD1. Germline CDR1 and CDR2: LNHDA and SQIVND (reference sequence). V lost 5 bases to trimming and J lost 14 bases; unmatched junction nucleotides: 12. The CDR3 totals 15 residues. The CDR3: CASSPSGTGGRYLFF. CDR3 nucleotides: TGTGCCAGTAGTCCGTCCGGGACAGGGGGCCGATATCTGTTTTTT. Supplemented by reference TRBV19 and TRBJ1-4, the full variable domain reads DGGITQSPKYLFRKEGQNVTLSCEQNLNHDAMYWYRQDPGQGLRLIYYSQIVNDFQKGDIAEGYSVSREKKESFPLTVTSAQKNPTAFYLCASSPSGTGGRYLFFGSGTQLSVL.

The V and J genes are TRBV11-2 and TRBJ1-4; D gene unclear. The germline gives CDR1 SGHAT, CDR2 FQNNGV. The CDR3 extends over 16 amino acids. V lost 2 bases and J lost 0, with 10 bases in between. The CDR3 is CASSLRSTATNEKLFF. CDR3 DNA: TGTGCCAGCAGCTTAAGGTCGACTGCAACTAATGAAAAACTGTTTTTT.

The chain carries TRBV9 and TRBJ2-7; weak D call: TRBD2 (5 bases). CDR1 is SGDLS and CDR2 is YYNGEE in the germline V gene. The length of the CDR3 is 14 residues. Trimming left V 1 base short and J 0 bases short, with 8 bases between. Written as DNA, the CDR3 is TGTGCCAGCAGCGTACAAGGGAGCTCCTACGAGCAGTACTTC. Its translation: CASSVQGSSYEQYF.

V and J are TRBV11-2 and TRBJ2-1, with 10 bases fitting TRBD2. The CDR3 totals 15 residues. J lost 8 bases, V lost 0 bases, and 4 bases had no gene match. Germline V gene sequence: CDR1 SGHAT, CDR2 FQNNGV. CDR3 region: CASSLDGLAGDEQFF. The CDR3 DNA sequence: TGTGCCAGCAGCTTAGATGGGCTAGCGGGAGATGAGCAGTTCTTC.

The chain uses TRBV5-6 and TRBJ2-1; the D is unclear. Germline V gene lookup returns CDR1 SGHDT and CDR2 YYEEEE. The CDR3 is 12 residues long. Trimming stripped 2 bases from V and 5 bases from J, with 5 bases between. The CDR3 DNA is TGTGCCAGCAGCTTAGGCCACAATGAGCAGTTCTTC. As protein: CASSLGHNEQFF.

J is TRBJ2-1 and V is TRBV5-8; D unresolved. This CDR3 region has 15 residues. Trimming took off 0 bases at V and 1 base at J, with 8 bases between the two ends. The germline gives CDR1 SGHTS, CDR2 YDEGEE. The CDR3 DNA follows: TGTGCCAGCAGCTTGGGGACGGCGTCCTACAATGAGCAGTTCTTC. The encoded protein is CASSLGTASYNEQFF.

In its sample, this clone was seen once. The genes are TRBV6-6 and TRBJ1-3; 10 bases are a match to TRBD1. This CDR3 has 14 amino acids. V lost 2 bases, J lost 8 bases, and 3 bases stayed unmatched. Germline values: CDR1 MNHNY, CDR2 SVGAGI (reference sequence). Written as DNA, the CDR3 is TGTGCCAGCAGTTACCCCGGGACAGGGGACACCATATATTTT. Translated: CASSYPGTGDTIYF.

Written as DNA, the CDR3 is TGTGCCAGCAGCAAGCTGACTAGCGGGAGATTCAACGAGCAGTACTTC. Its translation is CASSKLTSGRFNEQYF. V gene TRBV9 combines with J gene TRBJ2-7, with 12 nucleotides matching TRBD2. Germline V gene sequence: CDR1 SGDLS, CDR2 YYNGEE. V gave up 4 bases and J gave up 5 bases; unmatched junction bases: 10. This CDR3 comprises 16 residues.

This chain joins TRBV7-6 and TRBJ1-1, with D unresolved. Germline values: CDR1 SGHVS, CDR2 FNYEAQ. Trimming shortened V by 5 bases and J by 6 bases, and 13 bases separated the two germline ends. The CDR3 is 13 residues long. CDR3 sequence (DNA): TGTGCCAGCAGCCATAGTGGAAAGGCTGAAGCTTTCTTT. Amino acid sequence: CASSHSGKAEAFF. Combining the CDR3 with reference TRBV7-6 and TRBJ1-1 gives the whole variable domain GAGVSQSPRYKVTKRGQDVALRCDPISGHVSLYWYRQALGQGPEFLTYFNYEAQQDKSGLPNDRFSAERPEGSISTLTIQRTEQRDSAMYRCASSHSGKAEAFFGQGTRLTVV.

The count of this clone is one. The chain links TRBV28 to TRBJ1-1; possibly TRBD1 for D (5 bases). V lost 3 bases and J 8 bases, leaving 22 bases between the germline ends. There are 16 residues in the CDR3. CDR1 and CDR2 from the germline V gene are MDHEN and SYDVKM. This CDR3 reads CASSLWAGGNLPEAFF. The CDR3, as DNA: TGTGCCAGCAGTTTGTGGGCCGGGGGAAACCTCCCGGAAGCTTTCTTT.

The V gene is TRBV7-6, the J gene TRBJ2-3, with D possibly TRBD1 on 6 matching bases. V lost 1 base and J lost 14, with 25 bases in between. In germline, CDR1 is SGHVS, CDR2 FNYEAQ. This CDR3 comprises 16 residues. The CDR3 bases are TGTGCCAGCAGCTTAGGATTATTTGATCGTGAAGGGGGTCGGTATTTT. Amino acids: CASSLGLFDREGGRYF.

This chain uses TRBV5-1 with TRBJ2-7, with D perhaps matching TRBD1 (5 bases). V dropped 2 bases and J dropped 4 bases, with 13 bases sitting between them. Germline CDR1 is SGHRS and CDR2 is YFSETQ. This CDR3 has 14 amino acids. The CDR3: CASSLGAEVYEQYF. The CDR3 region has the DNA TGCGCCAGCAGCTTAGGGGCCGAGGTTTACGAGCAGTACTTC.

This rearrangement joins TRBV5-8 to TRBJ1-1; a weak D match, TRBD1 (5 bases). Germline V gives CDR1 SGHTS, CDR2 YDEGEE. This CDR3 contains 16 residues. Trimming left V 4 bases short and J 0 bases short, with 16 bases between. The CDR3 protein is CASSEGNGRMNTEAFF. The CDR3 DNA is TGTGCCAGCAGCGAGGGGAACGGACGGATGAACACTGAAGCTTTCTTT.

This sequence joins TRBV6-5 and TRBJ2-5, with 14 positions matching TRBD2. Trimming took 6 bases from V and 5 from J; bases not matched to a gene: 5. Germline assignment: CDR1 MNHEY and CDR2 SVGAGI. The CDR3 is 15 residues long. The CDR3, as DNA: TGTGCCAGCAGGCAGACTAGCGGGGGGGCGGAGACCCAGTACTTC. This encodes CASRQTSGGAETQYF.

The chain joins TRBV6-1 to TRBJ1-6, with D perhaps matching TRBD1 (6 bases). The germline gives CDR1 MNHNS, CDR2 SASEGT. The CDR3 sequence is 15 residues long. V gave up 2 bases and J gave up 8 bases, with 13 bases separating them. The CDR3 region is CASSESGGTYSPLHF. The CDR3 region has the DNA TGTGCCAGCAGTGAATCAGGAGGGACATATTCACCCCTCCACTTT.

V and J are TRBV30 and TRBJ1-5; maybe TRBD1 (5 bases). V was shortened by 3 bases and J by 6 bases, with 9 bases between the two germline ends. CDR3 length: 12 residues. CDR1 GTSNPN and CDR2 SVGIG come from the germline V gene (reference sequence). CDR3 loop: CAWREGSQPQHF. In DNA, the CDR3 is TGTGCCTGGAGGGAGGGGAGTCAGCCCCAGCATTTT.

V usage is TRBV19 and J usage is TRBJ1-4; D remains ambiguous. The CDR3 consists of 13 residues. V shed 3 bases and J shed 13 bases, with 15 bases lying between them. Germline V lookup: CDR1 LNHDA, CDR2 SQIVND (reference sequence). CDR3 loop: CASSISVGRTLFF. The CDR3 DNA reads TGTGCCAGTAGTATTTCCGTGGGCAGGACACTGTTTTTT.

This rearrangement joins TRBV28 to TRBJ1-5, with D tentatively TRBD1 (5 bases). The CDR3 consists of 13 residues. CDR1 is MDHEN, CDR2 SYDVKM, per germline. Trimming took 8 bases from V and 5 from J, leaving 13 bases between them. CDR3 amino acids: CASGGRGDQPQHF. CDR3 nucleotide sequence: TGTGCCAGCGGGGGTAGGGGCGATCAGCCCCAGCATTTT.

The CDR3 region has the DNA TGTGCCAGCAGCCAAGATCTTGGAGGGACTAGCGGAAACTACGAGCAGTACTTC. Amino acid sequence: CASSQDLGGTSGNYEQYF. The V and J genes are TRBV4-2 and TRBJ2-7; 11 bases agree with TRBD2. The germline V gene encodes CDR1 LGHNA and CDR2 YNFKEQ. J was trimmed by 3 bases and V by 0 bases; bases with no gene match: 10. This CDR3 spans 18 amino acids.

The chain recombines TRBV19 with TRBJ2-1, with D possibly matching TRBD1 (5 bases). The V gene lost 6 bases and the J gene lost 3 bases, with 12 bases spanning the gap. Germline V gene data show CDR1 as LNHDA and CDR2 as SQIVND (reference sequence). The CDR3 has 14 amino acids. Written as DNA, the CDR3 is TGTGCCAGTAGGCAGCAGGGTTTCTACAATGAGCAGTTCTTC. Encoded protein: CASRQQGFYNEQFF.

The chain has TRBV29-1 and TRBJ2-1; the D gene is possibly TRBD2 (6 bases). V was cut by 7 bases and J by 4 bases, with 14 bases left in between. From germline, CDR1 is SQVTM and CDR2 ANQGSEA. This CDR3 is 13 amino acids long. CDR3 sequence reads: CSATRGAYNEQFF. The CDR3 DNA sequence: TGCAGCGCCACGCGCGGGGCTTACAATGAGCAGTTCTTC.

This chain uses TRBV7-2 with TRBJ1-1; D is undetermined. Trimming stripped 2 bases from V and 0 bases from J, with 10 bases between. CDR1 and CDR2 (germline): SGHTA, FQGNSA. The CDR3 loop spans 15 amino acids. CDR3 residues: CASSLMWEVNTEAFF. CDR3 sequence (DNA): TGTGCCAGCAGCTTAATGTGGGAGGTGAACACTGAAGCTTTCTTT.